This is a list of T cell receptor beta chains from one sample in a study of blood T cell repertoires in COVID-19. Sequencing used immunoSEQ multiplex PCR; TCRdb keeps in-frame clones, though not all of them. The table lists around 37,000 clones, approximately 90% of them singletons. The sequencing sample was made of peripheral blood. Receptors were obtained from a human donor in a cohort sampled during active COVID-19. Both conserved end residues are part of each CDR3. The order of the fields is V gene, clone size, J gene, D gene, CDR3 protein, CDR3 DNA. The D gene is left open where the match is weak. Where a row states a size, it is once, few, many or the class of an expanded clone; other rows omit it.

TRBV28	-	TRBJ1-5	-	CASSPGGSNQPQHF	TGTGCCAGCAGTCCAGGAGGTAGCAATCAGCCCCAGCATTTT
TRBV12-3/TRBV12-4	once	TRBJ1-1	TRBD1	CASRGTGAIEAFF	TGTGCCAGCAGGGGGACAGGGGCAATTGAAGCTTTCTTT
TRBV7-7	-	TRBJ2-5	TRBD1	CASSPRDRGGETQYF	TGTGCTAGCAGCCCCCGGGACAGGGGGGGAGAGACCCAGTACTTC
TRBV7-8	-	TRBJ1-6	TRBD1	CASSLDRGGGSPLHF	TGTGCCAGCAGCTTAGACAGGGGGGGCGGTTCACCCCTCCACTTT
TRBV2	-	TRBJ2-5	TRBD2	CASRVAGQETQYF	TGTGCCAGCAGGGTAGCGGGGCAAGAGACCCAGTACTTC
TRBV12-3/TRBV12-4	-	TRBJ1-2	-	CASSTYRDGYTF	TGTGCCAGCAGTACCTACAGGGATGGCTACACCTTC
TRBV6-5	-	TRBJ2-2	TRBD1	CASSEGQGATGELFF	TGTGCCAGCAGCGAGGGACAGGGGGCTACCGGGGAGCTGTTTTTT
TRBV6-5	once	TRBJ1-2	TRBD1	CASSTTGTGNYGYTF	TGTGCCAGCAGTACCACCGGGACAGGGAACTATGGCTACACCTTC
TRBV7-7	-	TRBJ2-2	TRBD1	CASSPGTGFTGELFF	TGTGCTAGCAGCCCCGGGACAGGGTTCACCGGGGAGCTGTTTTTT
TRBV23-1	-	TRBJ2-7	-	CAGRYRDRLKSYEQYF	TGCGCCGGGAGATACAGAGACAGGTTGAAATCCTACGAGCAGTACTTC
TRBV3-1/TRBV3-2	once	TRBJ2-1	-	CASSQGDYNEQFF	TGTGCCAGCAGCCAAGGCGACTACAATGAGCAGTTCTTC
TRBV15	-	TRBJ2-1	-	CATSAELGGDEQFF	TGTGCCACCAGCGCAGAGTTAGGGGGTGATGAGCAGTTCTTC
TRBV19	-	TRBJ2-7	-	CASSIDPFAGHGRREQYF	TGTGCCAGTAGTATAGATCCTTTCGCGGGGCACGGAAGGCGCGAGCAGTACTTC
TRBV6-5	-	TRBJ2-7	TRBD1	CASGYRGRGYEQYF	TGTGCCAGCGGATACAGGGGGCGCGGGTACGAGCAGTACTTC
TRBV11-2	few	TRBJ2-7	-	CASSPVGKGVREQYF	TGTGCCAGCAGCCCCGTAGGTAAGGGAGTTCGCGAGCAGTACTTC
TRBV12-3/TRBV12-4	-	TRBJ2-7	TRBD1	CASSFRQGGEQYF	TGTGCCAGCAGTTTTAGACAGGGCGGCGAGCAGTACTTC
TRBV15	-	TRBJ2-2	TRBD2	CATTQNRLAVNTGELFF	TGTGCCACCACACAGAATAGACTAGCGGTTAACACCGGGGAGCTGTTTTTT
TRBV7-6	-	TRBJ2-3	-	CASSSPLRGMGTDTQYF	TGTGCCAGCAGCTCCCCCCTTAGGGGTATGGGCACAGATACGCAGTATTTT
TRBV28	-	TRBJ1-1	TRBD1	CASRGTGAKDTEAFF	TGTGCCAGCAGAGGGACAGGGGCAAAGGACACTGAAGCTTTCTTT
TRBV10-3	-	TRBJ1-3	-	CATRTADSGNTIYF	TGTGCCACCCGGACAGCCGACTCTGGAAACACCATATATTTT
TRBV15	-	TRBJ1-2	-	CATSGAGYGYTF	TGTGCCACCAGCGGGGCCGGCTATGGCTACACCTTC
TRBV12-3/TRBV12-4	-	TRBJ2-7	-	CASTLGLGYEQYF	TGTGCCAGCACCCTGGGACTTGGCTACGAGCAGTACTTC
TRBV5-1	once	TRBJ2-3	-	CASSLPTVTDTQYF	TGCGCCAGCAGCTTACCCACGGTCACAGATACGCAGTATTTT
TRBV3-1/TRBV3-2	-	TRBJ1-6	-	CASSQDGETPYNSPLHF	TGTGCCAGCAGCCAAGATGGGGAGACCCCCTATAATTCACCCCTCCACTTT
TRBV7-6	-	TRBJ2-5	TRBD1	CASSLADRAQETQYF	TGTGCCAGCAGCTTAGCGGACAGGGCCCAAGAGACCCAGTACTTC
TRBV4-1	once	TRBJ2-7	TRBD2	CASRTAVVGGGAYEQYF	TGCGCCAGCAGAACCGCCGTTGTCGGGGGGGGCGCCTACGAGCAGTACTTC
TRBV7-3	once	TRBJ2-5	-	CASSLGAKETQYF	TGTGCCAGCAGCTTAGGGGCTAAAGAGACCCAGTACTTC
TRBV6-5	-	TRBJ1-2	TRBD1	CASSYRDRGLYGYTF	TGTGCCAGCAGTTACCGGGACAGGGGACTATATGGCTACACCTTC
TRBV27	few	TRBJ2-5	TRBD1	CASSLRGPQQETQYF	TGTGCCAGCAGTTTGAGGGGGCCTCAGCAAGAGACCCAGTACTTC
TRBV3-1/TRBV3-2	-	TRBJ2-3	-	CASSQEPAGDRGTDTQYF	TGTGCCAGCAGCCAAGAGCCGGCGGGAGACAGGGGTACAGATACGCAGTATTTT
TRBV7-6	once	TRBJ2-1	TRBD2	CASSSGLAGGQKVREQFF	TGTGCCAGCAGCTCTGGACTAGCGGGGGGGCAAAAGGTAAGAGAGCAGTTCTTC
TRBV2	-	TRBJ2-2	-	CASSPPGLQALFF	TGTGCCAGCAGTCCCCCTGGACTCCAGGCGCTGTTTTTT
TRBV6-5	-	TRBJ1-1	TRBD1	CASSRDRATNEAFF	TGTGCCAGCAGTCGAGACAGGGCGACTAATGAAGCTTTCTTT
TRBV5-1	once	TRBJ1-2	-	CASSLEKANYGYTF	TGCGCCAGCAGCTTAGAGAAAGCTAACTATGGCTACACCTTC
TRBV2	-	TRBJ1-2	-	CASVYRDIPPDGYTF	TGTGCCAGCGTATACCGGGACATCCCTCCCGATGGCTACACCTTC
TRBV5-6	-	TRBJ1-5	-	CASSFGPGQPQHF	-
TRBV24-1	-	TRBJ2-3	TRBD1	CATSWTGTTDTQYF	TGTGCCACCAGTTGGACAGGGACCACAGATACGCAGTATTTT
TRBV10-1	-	TRBJ2-1	TRBD2	CASSERSGDYNEQFF	TGCGCCAGCAGTGAGAGGAGCGGGGACTACAATGAGCAGTTCTTC